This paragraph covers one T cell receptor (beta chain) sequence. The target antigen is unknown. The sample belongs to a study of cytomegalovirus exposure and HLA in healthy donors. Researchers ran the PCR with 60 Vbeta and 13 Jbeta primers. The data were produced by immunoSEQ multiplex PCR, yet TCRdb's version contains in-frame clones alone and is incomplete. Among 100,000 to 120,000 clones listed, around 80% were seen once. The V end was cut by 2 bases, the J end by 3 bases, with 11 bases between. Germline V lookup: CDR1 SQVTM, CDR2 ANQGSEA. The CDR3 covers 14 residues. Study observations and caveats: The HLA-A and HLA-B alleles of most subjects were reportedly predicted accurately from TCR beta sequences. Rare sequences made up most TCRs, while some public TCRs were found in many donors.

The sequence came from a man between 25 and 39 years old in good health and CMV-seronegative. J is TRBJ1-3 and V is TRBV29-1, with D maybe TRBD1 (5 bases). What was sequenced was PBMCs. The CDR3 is CSVETQGVGNTIYF. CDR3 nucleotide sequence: TGCAGCGTTGAAACCCAGGGCGTTGGAAACACCATATATTTT. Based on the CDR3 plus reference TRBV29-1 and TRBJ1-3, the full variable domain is SAVISQKPSRDICQRGTSLTIQCQVDSQVTMMFWYRQQPGQSLTLIATANQGSEATYESGFVIDKFPISRPNLTFSTLTVSNMSPEDSSIYLCSVETQGVGNTIYFGEGSWLTVV.